This T cell receptor beta chain was sequenced in a study of T cells in Graves' hyperthyroidism and ophthalmopathy. This CDR3 is built from 13 residues. Per germline, CDR1 SGDLS and CDR2 YYNGEE. In the case of this clonotype: At one boundary the junction diverges from the germline segment, which might be a read error.

TCR beta CDR3 regions were amplified from RNA. The HTBI primer set was used in a first-round RT-PCR of the TCR CDR3. TCRdb processed the multiplex PCR reads anew with MiXCR; each CDR3 protein has one entry. The table shows nearly 600,000 distinct CDR3 sequences, with 13% to 15% occurring only once. In the ophthalmopathy cohort, Clinical Activity Score was at least 3, NOSPECS grade at least 4, and duration under 3 months. This clonotype originated in a young woman with Graves' ophthalmopathy. The sample consisted of blood. This chain connects TRBV9 to TRBJ1-1; TRBD1 aligns across 10 bases. The CDR3 sequence: CASSADRGTEASF. The CDR3 DNA sequence: TGTGCCAGCAGCGCGGACAGGGGGACTGAAGCTTCCTTT.